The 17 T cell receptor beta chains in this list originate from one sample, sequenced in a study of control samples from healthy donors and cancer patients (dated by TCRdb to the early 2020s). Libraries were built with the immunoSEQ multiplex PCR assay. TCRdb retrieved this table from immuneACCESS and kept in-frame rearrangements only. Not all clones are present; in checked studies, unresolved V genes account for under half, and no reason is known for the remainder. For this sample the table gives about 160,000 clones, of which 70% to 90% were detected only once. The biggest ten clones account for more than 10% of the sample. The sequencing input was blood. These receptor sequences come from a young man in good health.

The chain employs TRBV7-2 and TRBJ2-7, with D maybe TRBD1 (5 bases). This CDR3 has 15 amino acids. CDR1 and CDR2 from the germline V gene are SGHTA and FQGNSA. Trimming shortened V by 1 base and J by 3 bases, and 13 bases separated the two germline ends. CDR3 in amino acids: CASSLGRQLFYEQYF. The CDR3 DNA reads TGTGCCAGCAGCTTAGGTAGACAGTTGTTCTACGAGCAGTACTTC.

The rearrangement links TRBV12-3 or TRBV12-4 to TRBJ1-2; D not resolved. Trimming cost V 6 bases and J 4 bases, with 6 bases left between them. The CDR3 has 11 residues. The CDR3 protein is CASSNSYGYTF. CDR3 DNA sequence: TGTGCCAGCAGCAACTCCTATGGCTACACCTTC.

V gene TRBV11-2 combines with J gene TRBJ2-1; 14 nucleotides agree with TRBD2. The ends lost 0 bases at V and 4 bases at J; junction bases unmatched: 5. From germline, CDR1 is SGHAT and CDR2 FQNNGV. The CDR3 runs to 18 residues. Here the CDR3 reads CASSLEGLAGAGYNEQFF. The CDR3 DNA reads TGTGCCAGCAGCTTAGAGGGACTAGCGGGAGCAGGGTACAATGAGCAGTTCTTC. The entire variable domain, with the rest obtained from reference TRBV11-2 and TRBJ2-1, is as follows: EAGVAQSPRYKIIEKRQSVAFWCNPISGHATLYWYQQILGQGPKLLIQFQNNGVVDDSQLPKDRFSAERLKGVDSTLKIQPAKLEDSAVYLCASSLEGLAGAGYNEQFFGPGTRLTVL.

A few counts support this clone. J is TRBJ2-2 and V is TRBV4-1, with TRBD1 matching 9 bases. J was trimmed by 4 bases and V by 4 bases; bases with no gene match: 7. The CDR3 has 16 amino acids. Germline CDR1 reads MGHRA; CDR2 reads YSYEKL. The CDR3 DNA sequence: TGCGCCAGCAGCCCGCCGGGACAGGGAAGCACCGGGGAGCTGTTTTTT. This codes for CASSPPGQGSTGELFF.

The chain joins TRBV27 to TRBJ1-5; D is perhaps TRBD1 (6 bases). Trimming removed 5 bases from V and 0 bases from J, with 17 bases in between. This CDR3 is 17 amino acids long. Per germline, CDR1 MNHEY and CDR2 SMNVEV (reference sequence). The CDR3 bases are TGTGCCAGCAGTACCCGGGACAATAGGGATAGCAATCAGCCCCAGCATTTT. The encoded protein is CASSTRDNRDSNQPQHF.

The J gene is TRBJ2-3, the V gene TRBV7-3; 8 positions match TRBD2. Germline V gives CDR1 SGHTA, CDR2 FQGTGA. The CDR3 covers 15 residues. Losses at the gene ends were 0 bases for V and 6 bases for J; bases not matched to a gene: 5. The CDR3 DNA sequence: TGTGCCAGCAGCTTAACGATCGGGGGGGCGGATACGCAGTATTTT. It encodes CASSLTIGGADTQYF.

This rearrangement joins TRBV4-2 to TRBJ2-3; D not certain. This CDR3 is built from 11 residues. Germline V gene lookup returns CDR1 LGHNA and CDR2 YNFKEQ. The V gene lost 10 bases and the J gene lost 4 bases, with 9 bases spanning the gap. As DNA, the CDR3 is TGTGCCAACGCCATCCCAGATACGCAGTATTTT. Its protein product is CANAIPDTQYF.

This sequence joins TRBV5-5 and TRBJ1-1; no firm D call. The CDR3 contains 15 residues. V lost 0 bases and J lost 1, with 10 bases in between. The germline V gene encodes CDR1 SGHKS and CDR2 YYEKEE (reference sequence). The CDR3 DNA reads TGTGCCAGCAGCTTGGCCCCGGGGTGGAACACTGAAGCTTTCTTT. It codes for CASSLAPGWNTEAFF.

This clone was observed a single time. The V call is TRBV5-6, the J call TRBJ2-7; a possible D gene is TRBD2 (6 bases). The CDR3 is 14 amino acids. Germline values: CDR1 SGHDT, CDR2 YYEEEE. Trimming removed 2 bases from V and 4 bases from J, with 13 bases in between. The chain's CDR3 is CASSFRRVTYEQYF. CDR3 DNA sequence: TGTGCCAGCAGCTTCCGGAGGGTAACATACGAGCAGTACTTC.

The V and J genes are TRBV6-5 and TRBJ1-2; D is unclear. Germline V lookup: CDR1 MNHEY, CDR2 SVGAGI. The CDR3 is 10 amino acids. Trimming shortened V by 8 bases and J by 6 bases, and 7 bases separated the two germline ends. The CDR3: CASRWNGYTF. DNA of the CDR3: TGTGCCAGCCGATGGAATGGCTACACCTTC.

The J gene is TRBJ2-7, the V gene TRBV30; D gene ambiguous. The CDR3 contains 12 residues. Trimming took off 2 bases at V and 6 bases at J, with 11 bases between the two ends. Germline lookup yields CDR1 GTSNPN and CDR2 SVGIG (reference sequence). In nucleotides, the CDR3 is TGTGCCTGGAGTCCCTCCAGGAGCGAGCAGTACTTC. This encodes CAWSPSRSEQYF.

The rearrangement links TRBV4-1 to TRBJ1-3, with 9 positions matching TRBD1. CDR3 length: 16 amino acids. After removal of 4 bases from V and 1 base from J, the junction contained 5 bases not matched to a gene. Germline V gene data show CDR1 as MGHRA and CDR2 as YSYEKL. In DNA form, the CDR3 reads TGCGCCAGCAGCCCGGGACAGGGTCCATCTGGAAACACCATATATTTT. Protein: CASSPGQGPSGNTIYF.

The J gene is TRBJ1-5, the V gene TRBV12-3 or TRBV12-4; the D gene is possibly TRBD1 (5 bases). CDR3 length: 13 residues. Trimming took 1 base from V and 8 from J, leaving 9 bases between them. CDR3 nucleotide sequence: TGTGCCAGCAGTTTAGGGAGGGGTGAGCCCCAGCATTTT. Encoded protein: CASSLGRGEPQHF.

Here the CDR3 reads CASMEGANEQFF. In DNA, the CDR3 is TGTGCCAGCATGGAGGGGGCGAATGAGCAGTTCTTC. This chain uses TRBV28 with TRBJ2-1; perhaps TRBD1 as D (7 bases). The germline V gene encodes CDR1 MDHEN and CDR2 SYDVKM. V lost 7 bases to trimming and J lost 7 bases, with 11 bases between them. The CDR3 loop spans 12 amino acids.

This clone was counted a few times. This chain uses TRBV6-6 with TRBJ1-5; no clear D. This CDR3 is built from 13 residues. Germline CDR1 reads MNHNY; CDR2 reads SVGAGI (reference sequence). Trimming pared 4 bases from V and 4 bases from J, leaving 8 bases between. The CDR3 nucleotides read TGTGCCAGCAGTTCTTTAGAGAATCAGCCCCAGCATTTT. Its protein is CASSSLENQPQHF.

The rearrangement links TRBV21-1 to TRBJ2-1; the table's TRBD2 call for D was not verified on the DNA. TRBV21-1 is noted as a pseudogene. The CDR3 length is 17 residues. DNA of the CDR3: TGTGCCAGCAGCAAAGCATCGGGGGGTTGCTCCTACAATGAGCAGTTCTTC. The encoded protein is CASSKASGGCSYNEQFF.

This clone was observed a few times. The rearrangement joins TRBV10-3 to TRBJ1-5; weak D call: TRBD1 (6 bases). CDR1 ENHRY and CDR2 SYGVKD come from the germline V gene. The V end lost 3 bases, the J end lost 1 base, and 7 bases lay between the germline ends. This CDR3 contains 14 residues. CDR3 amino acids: CAISERGSNQPQHF. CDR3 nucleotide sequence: TGTGCCATCAGTGAAAGGGGGAGCAATCAGCCCCAGCATTTT.